This TCR beta chain was identified in a study of shared clonotypes between healthy human individuals (dated by TCRdb to the early 2020s). Broadly, across the study: Three men and a couple of women, aged 18 to 49 years, made up the cohort. For each donor, CD4 naive and CD4 memory were each run on three plates, CD8 naive on two plates, and CD8 memory on one plate. To estimate repertoire size and how much clonotype sharing occurs between individuals, the study deeply sequenced the blood TCR repertoires of about 5 healthy adults. Libraries were prepared and TCR repertoires were sequenced by different laboratories using diverse techniques, in order to increase sequencing depth and limit assay-specific biases. Between about 0.8 and 8.9 billion PBMCs per donor were obtained by leukapheresis.

V is shortened by 2 bases, J by 2 bases, and the region joining them spans 8 bases. From the germline V gene (reference sequence), CDR1 is SGHNT and CDR2 is YYREEE. Including the terminal cysteine and phenylalanine, the CDR3 comprises 13 residues. The DNA shown is the 39-base CDR3, in frame from base 1. The donors were healthy, HIV-negative adults with no recently reported acute infections or vaccinations. All donors were Caucasian adults living in Nashville, Tennessee, USA. CD4+ T cells were enriched by magnetic negative selection; naive cells were then positively selected on CD45RA, and the negative fraction formed the memory subset. Blood was obtained by leukapheresis, after which PBMCs were separated by Ficoll-Histopaque density gradient centrifugation and cryopreserved in liquid nitrogen vapor phase. Analytical flow cytometry was used to check the purity and quantity of each magnetically sorted T cell population. Genomic DNA was isolated from every sorted fraction and measured by UV absorbance on a Nanodrop 2000c.

TCR CDR3 regions were amplified from genomic DNA by multiplex PCR using the deep immunoSEQ assay. Extracted genomic DNA from each cell subset was distributed evenly across all wells of several immunoSEQ 96-well plates, and each plate was treated as a replicate. For sorted subsets, about 0.2 ug genomic DNA, equal to tens of thousands of T cell genomes, was loaded into each replicate PCR. The purified libraries were quantified using a Qubit 3.0 fluorometer, sized with a Bioanalyzer 2100, and then quantified again using the KAPA Library Quantification kit. A separate single-read 150-cycle Illumina NextSeq 550 flow cell was used to sequence each immunoSEQ 96-well plate. In the paper's pipeline: Because the immunoSEQ output included only junctional sequences and no quality scores, the filtering could not be the same as the filtering used for full-length reads. To assign V/J genes and CDR3, sequences were annotated against IMGT germline references using PyIR, a Python wrapper for IgBLAST v1.9. Reads were removed for weak V/J assignments (E-value above 1e-6), missing CDR3, stop codons, out-of-frame junctions, or ambiguous translated residues. V3J clonotypes were defined as sequences sharing an identical inferred V gene, J gene, and CDR3 amino acid sequence. Percentage overlap between repertoires was computed as shared unique clonotypes divided by the size of the smaller repertoire. Richness of each repertoire was evaluated using RTK rarefaction, the Chao1 estimator, and Recon v2.1 estimates of unobserved clonotypes. OLGA was used to compute generation probabilities for all TCRbeta clonotypes that the gDNA method yielded from a few donors. TCRdb holds this immuneACCESS table with in-frame rearrangements only. Some clones are missing; in checked studies, unresolved V genes explain under half, and the rest has no known cause. V and J calls and clone size are as listed in that table; D and trimming were resolved from the DNA. Counted in this sample were 550,000 to 850,000 clones; just under 75% of them appeared once. The ten top clones hold more than 1.5% of the sample.

What the authors observed across the whole study: Naive subsets generally had larger estimated clonotype richness than memory subsets. Across four donors, about 4.5% of naive CD4, roughly 3.4% of naive CD8, roughly 2.3% of memory CD4, and about 0.44% of memory CD8 clonotypes were shared. The genetic and exposure-history diversity represented was limited by the small number of donors. Pairwise subsampling indicated that sequencing depth was expected to affect the degree of clonotype sharing among donors. Higher generation probabilities were observed for clonotypes shared by all four sorted-subset donors than for non-shared clonotypes. Sampling was restricted to blood, and TCR repertoires in tissue are likely to differ from TCR repertoires in blood. Rarefaction of sorted-subset datasets indicated incomplete sequencing despite the large sequencing depth.

Of note for this clone: Its specific antigen is unknown. Per-nucleotide qualities are absent, and no much larger clonotype sits a single base away.

This clonotype originated in a woman in her 30s in good health. What was sequenced was memory CD4+ T cells sorted from blood. The cell subset or site label here, explained by the study, means: CD45RA-negative fraction. Rearrangement joined TRBV5-4 to TRBJ2-7, with an unclear D gene assignment. The CDR3 protein: CASSFPETYEQYF. The DNA sequence is given as TGTGCCAGCAGCTTTCCAGAGACCTACGAGCAGTACTTC.